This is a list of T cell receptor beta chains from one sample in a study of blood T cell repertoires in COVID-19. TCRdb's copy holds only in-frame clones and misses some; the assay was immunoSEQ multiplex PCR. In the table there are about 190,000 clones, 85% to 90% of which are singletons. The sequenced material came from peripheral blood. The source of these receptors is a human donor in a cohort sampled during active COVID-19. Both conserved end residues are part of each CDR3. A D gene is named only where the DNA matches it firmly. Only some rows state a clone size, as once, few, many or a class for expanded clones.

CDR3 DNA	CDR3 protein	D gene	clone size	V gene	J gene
TGTGCCAGCAGTCGAAGCGAGAGGGCCGAGCAGTACTTC	CASSRSERAEQYF	.	once	TRBV3-1/TRBV3-2	TRBJ2-7
TGCAGCGTTGGGACAGGACAAGAGACCCAGTACTTC	CSVGTGQETQYF	TRBD1	.	TRBV29-1	TRBJ2-5
TGTGCCAGCAGCTTAGAAAGGGAGCATGGCTACACCTTC	CASSLEREHGYTF	.	.	TRBV7-2	TRBJ1-2
TGTGCCAGCAGCACCCGACTAGCGGCTTACAATGAGCAGTTCTTC	CASSTRLAAYNEQFF	TRBD2	.	TRBV7-2	TRBJ2-1
TGTGCCAGCAGTTCGATGGGGGCAGGGAAGTACGAGCAGTACTTC	CASSSMGAGKYEQYF	.	.	TRBV25-1	TRBJ2-7
TGTGCCAGCAGCGAACGAGGTGACACTGAAGCTTTCTTT	CASSERGDTEAFF	.	.	TRBV9	TRBJ1-1
TGTGCCAGCAGACCTGGACAGGGAAACAATCAGCCCCAGCATTTT	CASRPGQGNNQPQHF	TRBD1	.	TRBV6-5	TRBJ1-5
TGTGCCAGTAGTATTATAGGGGGAACCGGGGAGCTGTTTTTT	CASSIIGGTGELFF	.	once	TRBV19	TRBJ2-2
TGCAGCGCCGAGGGCCTAGCGAAGGACGAGCAGTACTTC	CSAEGLAKDEQYF	.	.	TRBV29-1	TRBJ2-7
TGTGCCAGCTCCAAGGGAACAGGGGTTCAAGAGACCCAGTACTTC	CASSKGTGVQETQYF	TRBD1	.	TRBV18	TRBJ2-5
TGTGCCAGCTCACCAGAGGCAGCGGTGGGCAATGAGCAGTTCTTC	CASSPEAAVGNEQFF	.	few	TRBV18	TRBJ2-1
TGTGCCAGCAGCTTGTTCGGGAACACCGGGGAGCTGTTTTTT	CASSLFGNTGELFF	.	.	TRBV5-6	TRBJ2-2
TGTGCCTGGAGTGTACTACCAAAATTAACCACCGGGAACACTGAAGCTTTCTTT	CAWSVLPKLTTGNTEAFF	.	.	TRBV30	TRBJ1-1
TGTGCCAGCAGTTTAGGGCGGGAGTACGAGCAGTACTTC	CASSLGREYEQYF	TRBD2	.	TRBV28	TRBJ2-7
TGTGCCAGCAGCTTTGGGACAGGGGATTCCGGGGAGCTGTTTTTT	CASSFGTGDSGELFF	TRBD1	.	TRBV7-2	TRBJ2-2
TGCGCCAGTTCGAGCTCCTACGAGCAGTACTTC	CASSSSYEQYF	.	.	TRBV5-1	TRBJ2-7
TGCGCCAGCAGCCGAGCGGCAGATACGCAGTATTTT	CASSRAADTQYF	.	.	TRBV4-3	TRBJ2-3
TGTGCCAGTAGTACTCAACAGGGTTTTAGGTATGGCTACACCTTC	CASSTQQGFRYGYTF	.	.	TRBV19	TRBJ1-2
TGTGCCAGCAGCTTAGCCCTAGCGGGAGGAGGGGCCTACAATGAGCAGTTCTTC	CASSLALAGGGAYNEQFF	TRBD2	.	TRBV7-2	TRBJ2-1
TGTGCCAGCAGCTTAGCAGGTTACACTGAAGCTTTCTTT	CASSLAGYTEAFF	.	.	TRBV11-2	TRBJ1-1
TGCGCCAGCAGCTCACAGGGGGCCCAGGGCGAGCAGTACTTC	CASSSQGAQGEQYF	TRBD1	.	TRBV5-1	TRBJ2-7
TGCGCCAGCAGCCAAGATGGGAAGGGCGCGGGGACTGAAGCTTTCTTT	CASSQDGKGAGTEAFF	.	few	TRBV4-3	TRBJ1-1
TGCGCCAGCAGCCCCAACCTTAGTGAGCAGTTCTTC	CASSPNLSEQFF	.	.	TRBV5-1	TRBJ2-1
TGCGCCAGCAGTGTACAGGGAGTCTATGGCTACACCTTC	CASSVQGVYGYTF	.	.	TRBV10-2	TRBJ1-2
TGTGCCAGAAGCTTGGGGATAACAGGGGGAAGCAATCAGCCCCAGCATTTT	CARSLGITGGSNQPQHF	TRBD1	few	TRBV5-3	TRBJ1-5
TGTGCCAGCAGCTTGAACGGACATCCTGAAAAACTGTTTTTT	CASSLNGHPEKLFF	.	.	TRBV5-4	TRBJ1-4
TGCAGTGCTAGAACCAGCGGGACCCAGTACTTC	CSARTSGTQYF	.	.	TRBV20-1	TRBJ2-5
TGTGCCAGCAGTTACGAGGCGGGAGGAGTTTTCCCTCATTACGAGCAGTACTTC	CASSYEAGGVFPHYEQYF	TRBD2	.	TRBV6-2/TRBV6-3	TRBJ2-7
TGTGCCAGCAGTCTTCGGGCAGTCGGGACTAGCGGCACAGATACGCAGTATTTT	CASSLRAVGTSGTDTQYF	TRBD2	.	TRBV6-4	TRBJ2-3
TGTGCCAGCAGTGACCACAGGGGCTTACAGGGAAACACCATATATTTT	CASSDHRGLQGNTIYF	TRBD1	.	TRBV6-1	TRBJ1-3
TGTGCCAGCAGCCCACAAGACTCGGGGACCCAGTACTTC	CASSPQDSGTQYF	.	.	TRBV7-2	TRBJ2-5
TGTGCCAGCAGCTTTGGGACAGCGCACTACGAGCAGTACTTC	CASSFGTAHYEQYF	TRBD1	.	TRBV7-2	TRBJ2-7
TGTGCCAGCAGCTCGACCGGGACAGGGAGGGTTAGCACTGAAGCTTTCTTT	CASSSTGTGRVSTEAFF	TRBD1	.	TRBV5-6	TRBJ1-1
TGTGCCAGCAGCGTAGTCTCCCTCGCCGGGACAGGGGAAGGCTACACCTTC	CASSVVSLAGTGEGYTF	TRBD1	.	TRBV9	TRBJ1-2
TGTGCCAGTAGTAGGCAGGCCAGTGGCTACACCTTC	CASSRQASGYTF	.	.	TRBV19	TRBJ1-2
TGCGCCAGCAGCTTGGGCGGGAGTGTATCCTACGAGCAGTACTTC	CASSLGGSVSYEQYF	TRBD2	.	TRBV5-1	TRBJ2-7
TGTGCCAGCAGTCCCAGAGTAGGACAGGGGGCTATAAATCAGCCCCAGCATTTT	CASSPRVGQGAINQPQHF	TRBD1	.	TRBV2	TRBJ1-5
TGCGCCAGCACCTGGACTGACAGGTCATCCTCCTACGAGCAGTACTTC	CASTWTDRSSSYEQYF	.	.	TRBV5-1	TRBJ2-7
TGTGCCAGCTCACCATCGACAGGAAATGAGCAGTTCTTC	CASSPSTGNEQFF	.	.	TRBV18	TRBJ2-1
TGTGCCAGCGGCTCTGGACTAGCCGGCACCGGGGAGCTGTTTTTT	CASGSGLAGTGELFF	TRBD2	.	TRBV9	TRBJ2-2
TGTGCCAGCAGCAAAACTAGCGGCTCCTACAATGAGCAGTTCTTC	CASSKTSGSYNEQFF	TRBD2	.	TRBV7-2	TRBJ2-1
TGTGCAAGTCGCTTAGTCTGTTCTAGCATGAACACTGAAGCTTTCTTT	CASRLVCSSMNTEAFF	.	.	TRBV12-2	TRBJ1-1
TGTGCCAGCAGCACCCGGCGCGCGGGACCGAAGGGTTGGGGCGAGCAGTACTTC	CASSTRRAGPKGWGEQYF	.	.	TRBV5-6	TRBJ2-7
TGTGCCAGCAGTTCCGGGACTAGGAGCAACGAGCAGTACTTC	CASSSGTRSNEQYF	TRBD2	once	TRBV28	TRBJ2-7
TGTGCCAGCAGCTTTTCAGGGGCGCTCCAGCATTTT	CASSFSGALQHF	.	many	TRBV7-9	TRBJ1-5
TGTGCCAGCAGCCTCGACAGGTCCGTCAATGAGCAGTTCTTC	CASSLDRSVNEQFF	.	.	TRBV6-2/TRBV6-3	TRBJ2-1
TGTGCCAGCAGCCCCGGGACAGGGTTTGATGCGGGCTACAATGAGCAGTTCTTC	CASSPGTGFDAGYNEQFF	TRBD1	.	TRBV3-1/TRBV3-2	TRBJ2-1
TGCAGCGTTACCGGGACAGGGATCTACGAGCAGTACTTC	CSVTGTGIYEQYF	TRBD1	.	TRBV29-1	TRBJ2-7
TGTGCCAGCAGCTTAGCCAGTACTAACTATGGCTACACCTTC	CASSLASTNYGYTF	.	.	TRBV7-2	TRBJ1-2
TGTGCCAGCACTAAGGACAGGGCTGGGGGAAACACCATATATTTT	CASTKDRAGGNTIYF	TRBD1	.	TRBV2	TRBJ1-3